This TCR beta chain appears in the sequencing data of a study of CD8+CD57+ T cells in acquired aplastic anemia. Study details: DNA recovered from sorted CD4+ and CD8+ cells had a mean of approximately 3.2 ug. Findings of the study overall: Patients and controls turned out to have roughly 30 CD8+ CDR3 sequences in common.

Patients who underwent sequencing had shown CD8+CD57+ cell expansion by flow cytometry. Profiling that covered TCR beta VDJ and CDR3 relied on genomic DNA as its template. TCRdb passed the reads through MiXCR, listing each CDR3 protein once. The data hold under 250,000 distinct CDR3 sequences, with 55% to 65% observed a single time. Germline V gene data show CDR1 as KGHDR and CDR2 as SFDVKD. Trimming took off 3 bases at V and 7 bases at J, with 8 bases between the two ends. This CDR3 region has 13 residues. To note about this clonotype: Antigen specificity is unknown.

This rearrangement joins TRBV24-1 to TRBJ1-4; no reliable D call. The sample comprised sorted CD4+, CD8+, or CD8+CD57+ T cells (not recorded which) from PBMCs. The sequence derives from a human donor with aplastic anemia. The CDR3 region has the DNA TGTGCCACCAGTGATGATCCGGGTGAAAAACTGTTTTTT. Translation gives CATSDDPGEKLFF.